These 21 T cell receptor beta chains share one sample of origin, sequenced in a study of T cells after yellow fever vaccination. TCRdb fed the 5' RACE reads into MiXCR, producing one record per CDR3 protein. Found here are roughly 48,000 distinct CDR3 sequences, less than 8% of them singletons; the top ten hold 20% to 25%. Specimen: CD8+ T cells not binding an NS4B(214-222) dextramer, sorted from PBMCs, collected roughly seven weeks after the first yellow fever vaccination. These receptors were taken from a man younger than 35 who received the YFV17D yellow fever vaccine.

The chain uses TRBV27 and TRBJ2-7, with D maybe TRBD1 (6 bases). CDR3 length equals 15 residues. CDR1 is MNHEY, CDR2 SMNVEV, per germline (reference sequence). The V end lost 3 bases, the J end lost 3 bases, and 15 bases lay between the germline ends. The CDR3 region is CASSLRQGSFYEQYF. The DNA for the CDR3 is TGTGCCAGCAGTTTGAGGCAGGGGAGTTTCTACGAGCAGTACTTC.

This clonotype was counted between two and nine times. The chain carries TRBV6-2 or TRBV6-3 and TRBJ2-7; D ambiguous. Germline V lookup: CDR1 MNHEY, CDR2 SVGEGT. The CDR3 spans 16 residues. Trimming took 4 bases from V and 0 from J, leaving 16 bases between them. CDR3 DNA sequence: TGTGCCAGCAGTTCCGCTAGGAGTAACGGCTCCTACGAGCAGTACTTC. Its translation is CASSSARSNGSYEQYF.

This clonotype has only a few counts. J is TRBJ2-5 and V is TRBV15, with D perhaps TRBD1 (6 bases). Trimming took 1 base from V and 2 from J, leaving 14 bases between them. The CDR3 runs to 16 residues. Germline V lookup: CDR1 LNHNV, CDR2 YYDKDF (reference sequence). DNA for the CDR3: TGTGCCACCAGCAGAGGTGGGCAGGGGTCACAAGAGACCCAGTACTTC. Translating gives CATSRGGQGSQETQYF.

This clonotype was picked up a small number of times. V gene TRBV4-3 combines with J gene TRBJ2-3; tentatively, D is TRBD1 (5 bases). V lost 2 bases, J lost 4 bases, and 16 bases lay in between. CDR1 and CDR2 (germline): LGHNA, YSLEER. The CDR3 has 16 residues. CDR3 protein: CASSQRLGAPADTQYF. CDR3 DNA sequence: TGCGCCAGCAGCCAACGTCTAGGGGCGCCCGCAGATACGCAGTATTTT.

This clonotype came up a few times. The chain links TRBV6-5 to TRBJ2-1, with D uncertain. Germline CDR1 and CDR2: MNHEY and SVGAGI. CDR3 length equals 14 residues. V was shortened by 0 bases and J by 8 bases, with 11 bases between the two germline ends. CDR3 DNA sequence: TGTGCCAGCAGTTACTCGGCCTACCTCCATGAGCAGTTCTTC. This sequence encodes CASSYSAYLHEQFF.

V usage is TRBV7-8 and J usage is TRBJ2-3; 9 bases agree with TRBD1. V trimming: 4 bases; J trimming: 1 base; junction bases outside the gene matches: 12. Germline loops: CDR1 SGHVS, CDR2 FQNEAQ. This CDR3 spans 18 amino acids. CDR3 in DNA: TGTGCCAGCAGCTACGCGGGGGACAGGGCGAAGGGCACAGATACGCAGTATTTT. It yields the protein CASSYAGDRAKGTDTQYF.

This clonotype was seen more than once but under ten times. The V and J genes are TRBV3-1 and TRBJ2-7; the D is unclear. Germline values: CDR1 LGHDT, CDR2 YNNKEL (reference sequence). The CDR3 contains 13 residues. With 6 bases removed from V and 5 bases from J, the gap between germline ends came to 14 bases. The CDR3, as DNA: TGTGCCAGCAGTCGCTCGCCCTTACACGAGCAGTACTTC. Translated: CASSRSPLHEQYF.

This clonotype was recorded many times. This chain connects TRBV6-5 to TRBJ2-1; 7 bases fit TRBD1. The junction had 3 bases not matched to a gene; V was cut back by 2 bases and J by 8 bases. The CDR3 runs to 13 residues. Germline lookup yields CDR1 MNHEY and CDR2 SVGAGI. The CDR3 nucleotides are TGTGCCAGCAGTTACACAGGGGACCATGAGCAGTTCTTC. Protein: CASSYTGDHEQFF.

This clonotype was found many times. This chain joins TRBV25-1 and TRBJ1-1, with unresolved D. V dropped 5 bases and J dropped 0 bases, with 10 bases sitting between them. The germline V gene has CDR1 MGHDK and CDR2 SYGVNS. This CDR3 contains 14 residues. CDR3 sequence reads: CASSSPGLNTEAFF. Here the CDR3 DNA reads TGTGCCAGCAGTTCGCCAGGCTTGAACACTGAAGCTTTCTTT.

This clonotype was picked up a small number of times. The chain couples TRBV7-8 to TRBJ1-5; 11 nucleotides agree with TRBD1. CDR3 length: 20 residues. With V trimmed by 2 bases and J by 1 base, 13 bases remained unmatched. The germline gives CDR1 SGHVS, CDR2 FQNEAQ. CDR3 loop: CASSLLPRDRGYVSNQPQHF. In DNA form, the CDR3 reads TGTGCCAGCAGCTTACTCCCCCGGGACAGGGGGTATGTAAGCAATCAGCCCCAGCATTTT.

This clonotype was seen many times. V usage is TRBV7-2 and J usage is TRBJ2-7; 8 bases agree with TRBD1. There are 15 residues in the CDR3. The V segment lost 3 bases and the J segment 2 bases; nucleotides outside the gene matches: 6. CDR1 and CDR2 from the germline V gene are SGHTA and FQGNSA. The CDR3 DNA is TGTGCCAGCAGCTTGGACAGGGCGGTTACCTACGAGCAGTACTTC. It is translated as CASSLDRAVTYEQYF.

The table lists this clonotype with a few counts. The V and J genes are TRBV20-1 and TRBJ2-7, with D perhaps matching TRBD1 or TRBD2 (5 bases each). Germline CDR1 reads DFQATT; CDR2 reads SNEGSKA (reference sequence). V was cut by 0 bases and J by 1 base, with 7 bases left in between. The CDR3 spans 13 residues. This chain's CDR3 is CSARDRESYEQYF. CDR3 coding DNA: TGCAGTGCTAGAGACAGGGAGTCCTACGAGCAGTACTTC.

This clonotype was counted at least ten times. The CDR3 loop is CASSRTEGTGELFF. CDR3 bases: TGTGCCAGCAGTCGAACGGAGGGTACCGGGGAGCTGTTTTTT. The chain carries TRBV7-9 and TRBJ2-2, with a tentative D call TRBD2 (6 bases). The CDR3 totals 14 residues. CDR1 and CDR2 (germline): SEHNR, FQNEAQ (reference sequence). Trimming stripped 6 bases from V and 5 bases from J, with 13 bases between.

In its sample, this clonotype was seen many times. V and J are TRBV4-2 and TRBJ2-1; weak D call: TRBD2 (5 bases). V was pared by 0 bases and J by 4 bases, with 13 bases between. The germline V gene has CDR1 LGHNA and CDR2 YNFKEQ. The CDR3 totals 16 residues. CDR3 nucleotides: TGTGCCAGCAGCCAAGATGGGGAGACGGGGTACAATGAGCAGTTCTTC. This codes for CASSQDGETGYNEQFF.

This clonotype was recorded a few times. The CDR3 DNA reads TGTGCCAGCAGCACGGGGGGAGAGTACAATGAGCAGTTCTTC. Residues: CASSTGGEYNEQFF. The chain joins TRBV7-9 to TRBJ2-1, with 7 positions matching TRBD2. V lost 5 bases and J lost 4; bases outside the gene matches: 5. The CDR3 extends over 14 amino acids. CDR1 and CDR2 from the germline V gene are SEHNR and FQNEAQ (reference sequence).

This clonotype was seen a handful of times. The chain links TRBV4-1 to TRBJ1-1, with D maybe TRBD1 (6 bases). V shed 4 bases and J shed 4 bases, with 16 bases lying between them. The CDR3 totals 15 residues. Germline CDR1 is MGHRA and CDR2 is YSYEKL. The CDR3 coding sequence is TGCGCCAGCAGCCTTGGGGGGGGCCTGGGCACTGAAGCTTTCTTT. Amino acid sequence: CASSLGGGLGTEAFF.

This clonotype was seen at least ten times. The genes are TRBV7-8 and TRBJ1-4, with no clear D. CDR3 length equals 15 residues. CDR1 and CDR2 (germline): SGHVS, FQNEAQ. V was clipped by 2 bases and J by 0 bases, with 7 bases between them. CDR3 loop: CASSLSGSTNEKLFF. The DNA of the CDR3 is TGTGCCAGCAGCTTATCGGGGTCAACTAATGAAAAACTGTTTTTT.

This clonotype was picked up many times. CDR3 sequence (DNA): TGCGCCAGCAGCCAAGAATCGGGTGCCTCCTACGAGCAGTACTTC. The encoded protein is CASSQESGASYEQYF. The J gene is TRBJ2-7, the V gene TRBV4-1; no clear D. Germline CDR1 reads MGHRA; CDR2 reads YSYEKL. The ends were cut back, 0 bases at V and 0 bases at J, with 9 bases in the middle. CDR3 length equals 15 residues.

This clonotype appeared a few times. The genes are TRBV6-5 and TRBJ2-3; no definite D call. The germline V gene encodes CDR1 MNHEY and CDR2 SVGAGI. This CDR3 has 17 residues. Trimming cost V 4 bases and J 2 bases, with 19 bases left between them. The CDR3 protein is CASSSHLSLFITDTQYF. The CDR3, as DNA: TGTGCCAGCAGTTCTCACCTCTCACTGTTTATCACAGATACGCAGTATTTT.

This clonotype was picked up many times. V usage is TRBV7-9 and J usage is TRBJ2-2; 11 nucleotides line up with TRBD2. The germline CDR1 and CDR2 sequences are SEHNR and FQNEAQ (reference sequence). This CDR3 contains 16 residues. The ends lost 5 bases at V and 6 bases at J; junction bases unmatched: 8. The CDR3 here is CASSPPTSGGSGELFF. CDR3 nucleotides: TGTGCCAGCAGCCCACCAACTAGCGGGGGTTCCGGGGAGCTGTTTTTT.

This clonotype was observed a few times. CDR3 sequence reads: CASSLGVGSYEQYF. CDR3 DNA sequence: TGTGCCAGCAGCTTAGGCGTCGGCTCCTACGAGCAGTACTTC. The gene calls are TRBV7-8 and TRBJ2-7; no clear D gene. V lost 1 base, J lost 0 bases, and 7 bases lay in between. The CDR3 runs 14 residues. Germline V gives CDR1 SGHVS, CDR2 FQNEAQ.